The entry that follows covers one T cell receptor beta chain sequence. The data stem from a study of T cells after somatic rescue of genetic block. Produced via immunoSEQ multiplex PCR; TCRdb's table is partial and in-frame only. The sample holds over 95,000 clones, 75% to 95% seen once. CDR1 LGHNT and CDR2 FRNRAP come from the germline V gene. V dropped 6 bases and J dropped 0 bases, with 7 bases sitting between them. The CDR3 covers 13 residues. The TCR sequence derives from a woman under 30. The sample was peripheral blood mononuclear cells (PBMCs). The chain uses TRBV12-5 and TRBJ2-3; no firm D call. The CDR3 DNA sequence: TGTGCTAGTGGCCCCTTTAGCACAGATACGCAGTATTTT. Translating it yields CASGPFSTDTQYF.